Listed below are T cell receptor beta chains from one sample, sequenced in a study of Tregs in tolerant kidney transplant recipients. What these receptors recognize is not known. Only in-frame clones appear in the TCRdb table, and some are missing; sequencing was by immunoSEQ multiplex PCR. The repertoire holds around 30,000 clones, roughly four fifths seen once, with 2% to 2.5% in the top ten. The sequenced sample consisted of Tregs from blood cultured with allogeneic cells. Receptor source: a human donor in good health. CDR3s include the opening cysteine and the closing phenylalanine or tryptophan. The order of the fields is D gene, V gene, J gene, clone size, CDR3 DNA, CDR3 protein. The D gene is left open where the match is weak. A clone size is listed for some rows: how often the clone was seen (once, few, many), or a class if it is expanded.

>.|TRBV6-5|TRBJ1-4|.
TGTGCCACTCAAAACGGGTTTGAAAAACTGTTTTTT
CATQNGFEKLFF
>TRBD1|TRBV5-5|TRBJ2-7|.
TGTGCCAGCAGGATCAACACAGGGGTCTACTACGAGCAGTACTTC
CASRINTGVYYEQYF
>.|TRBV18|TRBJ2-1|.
TGTGCCAGCTCACCAGGCATCAATGAGCAGTTCTTC
CASSPGINEQFF
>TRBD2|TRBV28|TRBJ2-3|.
TGTGCCAGCAGTTTAGCTGGGAAACTAGCGGGTCTCACAGATACGCAGTATTTT
CASSLAGKLAGLTDTQYF
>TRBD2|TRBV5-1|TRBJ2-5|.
TGCGCCAGCAGCCTCGGGACTAGCGTAGACCAAGAGACCCAGTACTTC
CASSLGTSVDQETQYF
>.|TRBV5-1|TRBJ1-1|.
TGCGCCAGCAAAAGAGCAGGGGCGCCTGAAGCTTTCTTT
CASKRAGAPEAFF
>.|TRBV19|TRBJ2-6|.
TGTGCCAGTAGGGTAAGGACTGGGGCCAACGTCCTGACTTTC
CASRVRTGANVLTF
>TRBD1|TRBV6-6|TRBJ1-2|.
TGTGCCAGCAGTTACTCGACCGCAGGGGGCGGCTACACCTTC
CASSYSTAGGGYTF
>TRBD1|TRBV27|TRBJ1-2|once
TGTGCCAGCAGTTCGGGGGACAGCCAGTTCTATGGCTACACCTTC
CASSSGDSQFYGYTF
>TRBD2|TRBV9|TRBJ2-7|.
TGTGCCAGCAGCGTAAAGTGGGGAGGGGCCGAGCAGTACTTC
CASSVKWGGAEQYF
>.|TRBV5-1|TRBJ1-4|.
TGCGCCAGCAGCACCTCCCCTGGGGAAAAACTGTTTTTT
CASSTSPGEKLFF
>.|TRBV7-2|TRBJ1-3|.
TGTGCCAGCAGCTTAGCTCTCGGGGTCTCTGGAAACACCATATATTTT
CASSLALGVSGNTIYF
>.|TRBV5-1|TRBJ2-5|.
TGCGCCAGCAGCTTGGCCGTTAGGGGGGAGGAGACCCAGTACTTC
CASSLAVRGEETQYF
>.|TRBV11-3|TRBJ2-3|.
TGTGCCAGCAGCCGTGGCACAGATACGCAGTATTTT
CASSRGTDTQYF
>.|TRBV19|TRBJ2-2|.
TGTGCCAGTACCCCGGGGTTGCGAACCGGGGAGCTGTTTTTT
CASTPGLRTGELFF
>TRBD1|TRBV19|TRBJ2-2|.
TGTGCCAGTCAGAGGGACCAGGGGGAGACCGGGGAGCTGTTTTTT
CASQRDQGETGELFF
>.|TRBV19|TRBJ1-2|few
TGTGCCAGTAGTCCGTGGCAGATGTTAGCTAACTATGGCTACACCTTC
CASSPWQMLANYGYTF
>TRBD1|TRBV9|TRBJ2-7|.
TGTGCCAGCAGCATCACGGGACAGGCGATCTCCTACGAGCAGTACTTC
CASSITGQAISYEQYF
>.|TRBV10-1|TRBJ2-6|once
TGCGCCAGCAGTCGGTCCTCTGGGGCCAACGTCCTGACTTTC
CASSRSSGANVLTF
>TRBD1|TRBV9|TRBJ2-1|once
TGTGCCAGCGCGACAGGGCTATACAATGAGCAGTTCTTC
CASATGLYNEQFF
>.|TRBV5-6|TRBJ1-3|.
TGTGCCAGCAGCTTGGGGTCGGGTACCTCTGGAAACACCATATATTTT
CASSLGSGTSGNTIYF
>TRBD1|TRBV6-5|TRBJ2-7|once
TGTGCCAGCAGCCAGCCGGGACAGGAGCCCTACGAGCAGTACTTC
CASSQPGQEPYEQYF
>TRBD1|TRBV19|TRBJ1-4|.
TGTGCCAGTAGTCCCCGGACAGGGCCATTTAATGAAAAACTGTTTTTT
CASSPRTGPFNEKLFF
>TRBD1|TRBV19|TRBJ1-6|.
TGTGCCAGTAGTTGGAAGGGGGCGAGGCCACCCCTCCACTTT
CASSWKGARPPLHF
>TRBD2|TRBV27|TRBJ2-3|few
TGTGCCAGCAGTTATCTAGCGGGGAGCACAGATACGCAGTATTTT
CASSYLAGSTDTQYF
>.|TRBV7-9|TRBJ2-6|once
TGTGCCAGCAGCTTAGGAATAGGGACGGAGTACTCTGGGGCCAACGTCCTGACTTTC
CASSLGIGTEYSGANVLTF
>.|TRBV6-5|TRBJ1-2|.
TGTGCCAGCCTCCCGAGTGAGAGCTATGGCTACACCTTC
CASLPSESYGYTF
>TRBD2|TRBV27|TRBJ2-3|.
TGTGCCAGCAGTTTTCAACTAGCGGAGACCACAGATACGCAGTATTTT
CASSFQLAETTDTQYF
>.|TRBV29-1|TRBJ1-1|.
TGCAGCGTTGGTTGGACTGCGAACACTGAAGCTTTCTTT
CSVGWTANTEAFF
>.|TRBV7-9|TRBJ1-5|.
TGTGCCAGCAGCTTAGACTGGGATCAGCCCCAGCATTTT
CASSLDWDQPQHF
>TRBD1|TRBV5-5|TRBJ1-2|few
TGTGCCAGCAGCTCCGTAGGGGGCAGCTACACCTTC
CASSSVGGSYTF
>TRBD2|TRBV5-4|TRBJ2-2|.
TGTGCCAGCAGCTCTAGCGGGAGAACCGGGGAGCTGTTTTTT
CASSSSGRTGELFF
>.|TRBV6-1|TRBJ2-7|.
TGTGCCAGCAGTGAAGATGCCAGGGCCTACGAGCAGTACTTC
CASSEDARAYEQYF
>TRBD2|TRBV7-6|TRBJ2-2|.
TGTGCCAGCAGACGTCGCGCTAGCGGCGGGGAGCTGTTTTTT
CASRRRASGGELFF
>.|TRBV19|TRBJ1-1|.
TGTGCCAGTAGTACCTCTTTTAGGGAAGCTGAAGCTTTCTTT
CASSTSFREAEAFF
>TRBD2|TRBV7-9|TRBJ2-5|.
TGTGCCAGCAGCTTAGGTGCGGGAGGGGAGACCCAGTACTTC
CASSLGAGGETQYF
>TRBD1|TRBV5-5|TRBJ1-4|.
TGTGCCAGCAGCTTGGAGGGGGCTCATAATGAAAAACTGTTTTTT
CASSLEGAHNEKLFF
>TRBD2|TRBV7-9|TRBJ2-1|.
TGTGCCAGCAGTCGACCGGGACTAGCGGGAGATGAGCAGTTCTTC
CASSRPGLAGDEQFF
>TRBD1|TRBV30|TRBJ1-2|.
TGTGCCTGGAGAGGGGGCTGGTGGGAAGGCTACACCTTC
CAWRGGWWEGYTF
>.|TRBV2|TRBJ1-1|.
TGTGCCAGCAGTGAAGCGCAATACACTGAAGCTTTCTTT
CASSEAQYTEAFF
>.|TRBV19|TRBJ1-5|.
TGTGCCAGTAGTATAGGAGGGCAGCTCAATCAGCCCCAGCATTTT
CASSIGGQLNQPQHF
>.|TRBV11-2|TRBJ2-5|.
TGTGCCAGCAGCTCCCCGGGCCCAGAGACCCAGTACTTC
CASSSPGPETQYF
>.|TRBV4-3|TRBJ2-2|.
TGCGCCAGCAGCCAAGAAGTGCGGGGAACCGCGAACACCGGGGAGCTGTTTTTT
CASSQEVRGTANTGELFF
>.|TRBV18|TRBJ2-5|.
TGTGCCAGCTCACCCCCCCCAAGGTATTGGGAGACCCAGTACTTC
CASSPPPRYWETQYF
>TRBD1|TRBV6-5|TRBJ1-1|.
TGTGCCAGCAGCTTCAGGGGGCTCGGCACTGAAGCTTTCTTT
CASSFRGLGTEAFF
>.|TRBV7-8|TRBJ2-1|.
TGTGCCAGCAGCTTCCGGGGGACCTCCTACAATGAGCAGTTCTTC
CASSFRGTSYNEQFF
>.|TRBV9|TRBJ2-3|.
TGTGCCAGCAGCGTACTGGGAGGGGGCGGGTCCACAGATACGCAGTATTTT
CASSVLGGGGSTDTQYF
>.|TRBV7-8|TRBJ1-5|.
TGTGCCAGCAGCTTAGCTTCCCTGTGGGGGGATAGCAATCAGCCCCAGCATTTT
CASSLASLWGDSNQPQHF
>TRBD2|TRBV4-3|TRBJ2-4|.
TGCGCCAGCAGCCAAGAAGGAGAGACCGGGGGGGCGAAAAACATTCAGTACTTC
CASSQEGETGGAKNIQYF
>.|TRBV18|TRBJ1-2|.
TGTGCCAGCTCACCACGGGAGACATCGAGGGTCACCTTC
CASSPRETSRVTF
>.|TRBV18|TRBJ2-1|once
TGTGCCAGCTCACCCCCCGGGGTCCCCTACAATGAGCAGTTCTTC
CASSPPGVPYNEQFF
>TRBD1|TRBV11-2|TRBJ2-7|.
TGTGCCAGCAGCTTAAGGGGACAGGGTATCCCCTTGTACGAGCAGTACTTC
CASSLRGQGIPLYEQYF
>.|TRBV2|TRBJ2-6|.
TGTGCCAGCAGGTACAGGGCTGGGGCCAACGTCCTGACTTTC
CASRYRAGANVLTF
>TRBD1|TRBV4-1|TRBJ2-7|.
TGCGCCAGCAGCCGTACAGGACAGGGCTCTACCTACGAGCAGTACTTC
CASSRTGQGSTYEQYF
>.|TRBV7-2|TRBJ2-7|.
TGTGCCAGCAGCTTAGCGGGCTTCTCCTACGAGCAGTACTTC
CASSLAGFSYEQYF
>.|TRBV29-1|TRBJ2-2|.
TGCAGCGCTGCCCGCGCTCCCAGGACCGGGGAGCTGTTTTTT
CSAARAPRTGELFF